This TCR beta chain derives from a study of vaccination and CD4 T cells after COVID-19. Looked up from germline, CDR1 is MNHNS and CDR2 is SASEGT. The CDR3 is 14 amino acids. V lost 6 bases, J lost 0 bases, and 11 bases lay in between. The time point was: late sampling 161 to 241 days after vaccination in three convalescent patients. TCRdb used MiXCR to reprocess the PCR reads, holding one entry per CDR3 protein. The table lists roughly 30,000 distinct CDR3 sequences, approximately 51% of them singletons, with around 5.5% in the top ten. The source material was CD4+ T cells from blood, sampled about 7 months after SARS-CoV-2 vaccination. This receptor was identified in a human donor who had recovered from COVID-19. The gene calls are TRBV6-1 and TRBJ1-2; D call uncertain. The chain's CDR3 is CASSPAVSNYGYTF. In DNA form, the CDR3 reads TGTGCCAGCAGCCCAGCGGTCTCTAACTATGGCTACACCTTC.